Following are 30 T cell receptor beta chains from one sample sequenced in a study of beta chain features in type 1 diabetes. Expressed TCRB transcripts were sequenced because the entire RNA isolate underwent reverse transcription. The data were produced by immunoSEQ multiplex PCR, yet TCRdb's version contains in-frame clones alone and is incomplete. The data hold roughly 290,000 clones, with 7% to 9% observed a single time. The specimen was central memory CD4+ T cells from blood. Receptor source: a woman between 18 and 30 years old in good health.

This clone has more than one count but fewer than ten. This chain links TRBV4-3 with TRBJ1-5; D is perhaps TRBD1 (6 bases). Germline loops: CDR1 LGHNA, CDR2 YSLEER. The CDR3 is 15 residues long. Between the trimmed V and J ends, which lost 3 bases and 3 bases, there was a span of 12 bases. The CDR3 spells CASSQLTGYNQPQHF. For the CDR3, the DNA is TGCGCCAGCAGCCAGCTTACAGGGTACAATCAGCCCCAGCATTTT.

The chain couples TRBV9 to TRBJ2-5; TRBD2 aligns across 10 bases. The CDR3 loop spans 13 amino acids. Germline V gene sequence: CDR1 SGDLS, CDR2 YYNGEE. V was clipped by 3 bases and J by 11 bases; unmatched bases: 7. The CDR3: CASSALAGVKQYF. The CDR3, as DNA: TGTGCCAGCAGCGCCCTAGCGGGAGTAAAGCAGTACTTC.

This clone was seen only a few times. This chain links TRBV29-1 with TRBJ2-7; 7 bases are shared with TRBD1. This CDR3 has 11 residues. Germline V gene lookup returns CDR1 SQVTM and CDR2 ANQGSEA. V trimming: 5 bases; J trimming: 5 bases; junction bases outside the gene matches: 3. The DNA for the CDR3 is TGCAGCGTTCAAACAGGGGACGAGCAGTACTTC. This gives the protein CSVQTGDEQYF.

The sample holds a few counts of this clone. The rearrangement links TRBV29-1 to TRBJ1-2; D is uncertain. Deletions cut 8 bases from V and 4 bases from J, with 14 bases between. The CDR3 spans 12 residues. From germline, CDR1 is SQVTM and CDR2 ANQGSEA. The CDR3 spells CSTGEASYGYTF. CDR3 in DNA: TGCAGCACTGGGGAGGCCAGCTATGGCTACACCTTC.

This chain joins TRBV6-5 and TRBJ2-5; D remains ambiguous. V lost 7 bases, J lost 5 bases, and 8 bases lay in between. The germline V gene encodes CDR1 MNHEY and CDR2 SVGAGI. CDR3 length: 11 amino acids. CDR3 sequence: CASNSGETQYF. In nucleotides, the CDR3 is TGTGCCAGCAACTCTGGGGAGACCCAGTACTTC.

This rearrangement joins TRBV30 to TRBJ2-7; possible D gene TRBD2, 6 bases. Germline lookup yields CDR1 GTSNPN and CDR2 SVGIG (reference sequence). V lost 5 bases to trimming and J lost 8 bases, with 19 bases between them. The CDR3 is 13 residues long. Here the CDR3 DNA reads TGTGCCTGGCGGGCCCTCGGGGCGGGGAAGCAGTACTTC. Its translation: CAWRALGAGKQYF.

The chain is built from TRBV20-1 and TRBJ2-5, with D hard to call. The length of the CDR3 is 11 residues. CDR1 DFQATT and CDR2 SNEGSKA come from the germline V gene (reference sequence). V was shortened by 3 bases and J by 5 bases, with 7 bases between the two germline ends. The CDR3 nucleotides read TGCAGTGCTAGGAGGCGCGAGACCCAGTACTTC. This encodes CSARRRETQYF.

The CDR3 sequence: CSVEDSLYGGETQYF. As DNA, the CDR3 is TGCAGCGTTGAAGACAGCCTGTATGGGGGAGAGACCCAGTACTTC. This chain links TRBV29-1 with TRBJ2-5; D is possibly TRBD1 or TRBD2 (5 bases each). The V end was cut by 0 bases, the J end by 4 bases, with 15 bases between. The CDR3 has 15 amino acids. CDR1 SQVTM and CDR2 ANQGSEA come from the germline V gene.

CDR3 amino acids: CASSLSVAGTSTEQYV. The CDR3 DNA follows: TGTGCCAGCAGCCTAAGCGTGGCAGGGACCTCTACCGAGCAGTACGTC. The rearrangement joins TRBV7-8 to TRBJ2-7; possibly TRBD1 or TRBD2 for D (5 bases each). The germline gives CDR1 SGHVS, CDR2 FQNEAQ. V was shortened by 5 bases and J by 6 bases, with 23 bases between the two germline ends. The CDR3 covers 16 residues.

This clone was detected a few times. V usage is TRBV27 and J usage is TRBJ1-1; possible D gene TRBD1, 5 bases. CDR1 and CDR2 (germline): MNHEY, SMNVEV (reference sequence). Trimming took 6 bases from V and 6 from J, leaving 14 bases between them. The CDR3 is 13 residues long. CDR3 DNA sequence: TGTGCCAGCAGGACAGAGGGCGAAGCTGAAGCTTTCTTT. Amino acids: CASRTEGEAEAFF.

CDR3 protein: CASSTSLRGDEQYF. The CDR3 DNA reads as TGTGCCAGCAGCACCAGTTTGAGGGGGGACGAGCAGTACTTC. This chain connects TRBV9 to TRBJ2-7; D tentatively reads TRBD1 or TRBD2 (6 bases each). Germline assignment: CDR1 SGDLS and CDR2 YYNGEE. CDR3 length: 14 residues. V shed 4 bases and J shed 5 bases, with 16 bases lying between them.

The chain couples TRBV11-3 to TRBJ2-3; 8 nucleotides agree with TRBD1. The germline CDR1 and CDR2 sequences are SGHNT and YENEEA. This CDR3 contains 14 residues. The ends lost 3 bases at V and 2 bases at J; junction bases unmatched: 1. The CDR3: CASSLDRDTDTQYF. CDR3 DNA: TGTGCCAGCAGCTTGGACAGGGACACAGATACGCAGTATTTT.

This chain uses TRBV29-1 with TRBJ1-2; D is uncertain. The CDR3 spans 16 residues. Germline CDR1 reads SQVTM; CDR2 reads ANQGSEA. V gave up 3 bases and J gave up 2 bases, with 19 bases separating them. Here the CDR3 DNA reads TGCAGCGTTGACAAAAGCCCCCCACAGAGCAACTATGGCTACACCTTC. Amino acid sequence: CSVDKSPPQSNYGYTF.

This clone has just a few counts. This rearrangement joins TRBV27 to TRBJ1-2; 7 nucleotides align to TRBD1. V lost 0 bases, J lost 6 bases, and 13 bases stayed unmatched. The CDR3 spans 17 residues. Germline V gives CDR1 MNHEY, CDR2 SMNVEV (reference sequence). The CDR3 loop is CASSLSPHDRVPDGYTF. In DNA, the CDR3 is TGTGCCAGCAGTTTATCCCCCCACGACAGGGTCCCGGATGGCTACACCTTC.

The chain carries TRBV5-5 and TRBJ1-1, with no clear D. V lost 3 bases to trimming and J lost 1 base, with 7 bases between them. This CDR3 has 13 amino acids. Germline V gene data show CDR1 as SGHKS and CDR2 as YYEKEE (reference sequence). CDR3 amino acids: CASSWSWNTEAFF. CDR3 nucleotide sequence: TGTGCCAGCAGCTGGTCATGGAACACTGAAGCTTTCTTT.

At least ten counts were recorded for this clone. V gene TRBV14 combines with J gene TRBJ1-5; no reliable D call. V was shortened by 5 bases and J by 4 bases, with 9 bases between the two germline ends. The CDR3 spans 13 residues. Germline CDR1 reads SGHDN; CDR2 reads FVKESK. CDR3 region: CASSAGLNQPQHF. CDR3 bases: TGTGCCAGCAGCGCGGGCCTTAATCAGCCCCAGCATTTT.

This clone was counted between two and nine times. V usage is TRBV5-4 and J usage is TRBJ2-5; D is undetermined. The ends were cut back, 4 bases at V and 1 base at J, with 11 bases in the middle. The germline V gene has CDR1 SGHNT and CDR2 YYREEE (reference sequence). This CDR3 comprises 14 residues. Here the CDR3 reads CASSRTASQETQYF. The DNA of the CDR3 is TGTGCCAGCAGCCGAACAGCTTCCCAAGAGACCCAGTACTTC.

A note on this clone: The junction and the germline gene differ at one end; a read error may be behind it. V and J are TRBV5-8 and TRBJ2-3, with a possible D match to TRBD1 (6 bases). Germline V gene data show CDR1 as SGHTS and CDR2 as YDEGEE. The CDR3 length is 13 residues. The DNA of the CDR3 is TGCGCCAGCAGCCAAAACAGGGCAGATACGCAGTATTTT. Protein: CASSQNRADTQYF.

This clone has only a few counts. This sequence joins TRBV5-1 and TRBJ2-1; TRBD2 matches at 13 bases. The CDR3 is made up of 17 amino acids. Germline V CDR1 and CDR2: SGHRS, YFSETQ. V lost 6 bases to trimming and J lost 2 bases; unmatched junction nucleotides: 8. CDR3 amino acids: CASTQLAGGFPYNEQFF. CDR3 DNA sequence: TGCGCCAGCACCCAACTAGCGGGAGGGTTCCCCTACAATGAGCAGTTCTTC.

This clone has ten or more counts. The chain couples TRBV4-1 to TRBJ1-5; no clear D gene. The CDR3 totals 13 residues. Trimming took 0 bases from V and 7 from J, leaving 7 bases between them. Looked up from germline, CDR1 is MGHRA and CDR2 is YSYEKL. The CDR3 region is CASSQELRQPQHF. In DNA form, the CDR3 reads TGCGCCAGCAGCCAAGAATTGCGACAGCCCCAGCATTTT.

The rearrangement joins TRBV11-2 to TRBJ1-4, with TRBD1 matching 10 bases. The germline V gene has CDR1 SGHAT and CDR2 FQNNGV. J was trimmed by 10 bases and V by 4 bases; bases with no gene match: 6. This CDR3 has 14 residues. This chain's CDR3 is CASSSDRGLGKLFF. CDR3 nucleotides: TGTGCCAGCAGCTCAGACAGGGGGCTTGGAAAACTGTTTTTT.

This clone was recorded a few times. This chain uses TRBV7-2 with TRBJ2-7, with a tentative D call TRBD2 (6 bases). Germline V gene data show CDR1 as SGHTA and CDR2 as FQGNSA. V lost 3 bases and J lost 6, with 12 bases in between. This CDR3 is built from 13 residues. The chain's CDR3 is CASSFSGVGEQYF. Written as DNA, the CDR3 is TGTGCCAGCAGCTTCTCGGGAGTAGGCGAGCAGTACTTC.

Regarding this clone: Distinct nucleotide sequences in the sample also encode this CDR3. V and J are TRBV18 and TRBJ2-1, with a tentative D call TRBD2 (6 bases). The germline V and J ends were trimmed by 3 bases and 7 bases, with 10 bases remaining between them. CDR3 length: 13 amino acids. CDR1 KGHSH and CDR2 LQKENI come from the germline V gene. The CDR3 DNA follows: TGTGCCAGCTCACCTGGCCTAGCGAATGAGCAGTTCTTC. Its translation is CASSPGLANEQFF.

The table lists this clone with a few counts. The chain carries TRBV2 and TRBJ2-6; the D is unclear. Germline assignment: CDR1 SNHLY and CDR2 FYNNEI. Trimming cost V 7 bases and J 0 bases, with 10 bases left between them. CDR3 length: 15 residues. The CDR3 DNA sequence: TGTGCCAGCATGGGCGGCTACTCTGGGGCCAACGTCCTGACTTTC. Translated: CASMGGYSGANVLTF.

This clone has only a few counts. CDR3 nucleotide sequence: TGTGCCAGCAGTGCGACCGGGAGAAGCTACGAGCAGTACGTC. Its translation is CASSATGRSYEQYV. This chain connects TRBV28 to TRBJ2-7; maybe TRBD2 (6 bases). Germline values: CDR1 MDHEN, CDR2 SYDVKM. V was clipped by 5 bases and J by 3 bases, with 14 bases between them. The length of the CDR3 is 14 residues.

The table lists this clone with a few counts. This chain connects TRBV10-2 to TRBJ1-1, with D perhaps TRBD1 (6 bases). The germline V gene encodes CDR1 WSHSY and CDR2 SAAADI. V lost 6 bases and J lost 1, with 9 bases in between. This CDR3 has 13 residues. The CDR3 bases are TGCGCCAGCAGGGGGGCCGAGAACACTGAAGCTTTCTTT. It codes for CASRGAENTEAFF.

This clone was found a few times. The rearrangement uses TRBV6-6 and TRBJ1-1; 8 nucleotides align to TRBD1. Germline V CDR1 and CDR2: MNHNY, SVGAGI (reference sequence). V was clipped by 5 bases and J by 4 bases; unmatched bases: 9. This CDR3 is 15 amino acids long. The CDR3 DNA is TGTGCCAGCAGTGCGAAGCAGGGGGCGGGCACTGAAGCTTTCTTT. Its translation: CASSAKQGAGTEAFF.

This clone was picked up a small number of times. The chain links TRBV7-9 to TRBJ2-5; the match to TRBD1 covers 7 bases. This CDR3 region has 15 residues. V shed 5 bases, J shed 5 bases, and the junction held 11 bases outside the gene matches. Germline CDR1 SEHNR, CDR2 FQNEAQ (reference sequence). The CDR3 DNA is TGTGCCAGCAGCCCTCGACAGGGAACAATCGAGACCCAGTACTTC. It encodes CASSPRQGTIETQYF. The complete variable domain, with remaining parts taken from reference TRBV7-9 and TRBJ2-5, reads DTGVSQNPRHKITKRGQNVTFRCDPISEHNRLYWYRQTLGQGPEFLTYFQNEAQLEKSRLLSDRFSAERPKGSFSTLEIQRTEQGDSAMYLCASSPRQGTIETQYFGPGTRLLVL.

The CDR3 here is CASTSTNTEAFF. CDR3 DNA sequence: TGTGCCAGCACCTCCACCAACACTGAAGCTTTCTTT. V gene TRBV25-1 combines with J gene TRBJ1-1; no clear D. The CDR3 is 12 residues long. Trimming left V 7 bases short and J 2 bases short, with 8 bases between. Germline CDR1 reads MGHDK; CDR2 reads SYGVNS.

The genes are TRBV5-5 and TRBJ2-3; 8 bases align to TRBD1. The V gene's germline CDR1 is SGHKS and CDR2 YYEKEE (reference sequence). This CDR3 is 15 amino acids long. V dropped 4 bases and J dropped 9; count of bases not matched to a gene: 13. The CDR3 is CASSLSSSGQGTQYF. CDR3 DNA sequence: TGTGCCAGCAGCCTAAGTTCTTCCGGACAGGGAACGCAGTATTTT.